This TCR beta chain is from a study of T-cell reconstitution after alpha-beta-depleted transplantation in children. Findings of the study overall: TCRbeta diversity was high at day 60 in some patients (a result of surviving recipient T cells and thymic progenitors). Reportedly, only several hundred clones from non-depleted graft cells drove alpha-beta T-cell counts at about two months. Among T cells one year after transplant, newly produced cells accounted for most counts and diversity.

This CDR3 is built from 14 residues. Trimming took 1 base from V and 2 from J, leaving 8 bases between them. From germline, CDR1 is SGHTA and CDR2 FQGTGA. The sample holds a few counts of this clonotype. The antigen is unknown. A TCRbeta library incorporating unique molecular identifiers was prepared. TCRdb itself ran the PCR reads through MiXCR, one entry per CDR3 protein. This table holds around 670,000 distinct CDR3 sequences, roughly 14% found once. The sequence derives from a girl aged 2 to 10 with congenital amegakaryocytic thrombocytopenia, due to receive a stem cell transplant. The rearrangement uses TRBV7-3 and TRBJ1-1; D might be TRBD1 (5 bases). This specimen consisted of PBMCs, obtained before TCRalphabeta/CD19-depleted stem cell transplant. Here the CDR3 DNA reads TGTGCCAGCAGCTTAATAGGACACAACACTGAAGCTTTCTTT. Its protein product is CASSLIGHNTEAFF.